The present TCR beta chain was sequenced within a study of naive and memory T cell subsets. Study-level results: Findings for naive and memory subsets could not be checked against ground truth. Gini index rose across naive, CM, EM and EMRA in CD4 and CD8.

Cells stained for CD3, CD4, CD8, CD45RA and CD27 were sorted into four subsets. The beta constant-region primer was an equimolar mix of two oligonucleotides covering TRBC1 and TRBC2. Four rounds of PCR amplified the ligated cDNA using nested alpha and beta constant-region primers plus SP2. Ligation attached a single-stranded oligonucleotide with a 12-nucleotide UMI and the SP2 primer to the cDNA 3' end. TCRdb re-called the UMI-ligation and nested PCR reads through MiXCR, storing one row per CDR3 protein. The sample has 95,000 to 150,000 distinct CDR3 sequences, roughly 36% seen once; the top ten hold 0.8% to 1%. A note on this clonotype: Its antigen remains unknown.

Germline lookup yields CDR1 LNHNV and CDR2 YYDKDF (reference sequence). The CDR3 is made up of 17 amino acids. V dropped 1 base and J dropped 0 bases, with 12 bases sitting between them. This clonotype was sampled from a human donor in good health. This chain joins TRBV15 and TRBJ1-4; D not resolved. The specimen sequenced was central memory CD4+ T cells from blood. CDR3: CATSRVWVFATNEKLFF. CDR3 bases: TGTGCCACCAGCAGAGTTTGGGTTTTCGCAACTAATGAAAAACTGTTTTTT.